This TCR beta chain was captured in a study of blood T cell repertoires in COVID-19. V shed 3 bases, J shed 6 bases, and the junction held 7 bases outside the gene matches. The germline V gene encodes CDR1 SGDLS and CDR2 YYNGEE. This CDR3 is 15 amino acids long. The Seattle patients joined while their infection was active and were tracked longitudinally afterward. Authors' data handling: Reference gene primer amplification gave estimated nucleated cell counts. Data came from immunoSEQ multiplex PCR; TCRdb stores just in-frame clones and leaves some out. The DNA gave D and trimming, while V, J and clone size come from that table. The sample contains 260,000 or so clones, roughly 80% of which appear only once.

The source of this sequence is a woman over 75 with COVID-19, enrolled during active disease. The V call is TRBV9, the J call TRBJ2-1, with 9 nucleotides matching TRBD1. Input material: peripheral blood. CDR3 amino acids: CASSAPGTGTNEQFF. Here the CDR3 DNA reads TGTGCCAGCAGCGCCCCCGGGACAGGGACCAATGAGCAGTTCTTC.